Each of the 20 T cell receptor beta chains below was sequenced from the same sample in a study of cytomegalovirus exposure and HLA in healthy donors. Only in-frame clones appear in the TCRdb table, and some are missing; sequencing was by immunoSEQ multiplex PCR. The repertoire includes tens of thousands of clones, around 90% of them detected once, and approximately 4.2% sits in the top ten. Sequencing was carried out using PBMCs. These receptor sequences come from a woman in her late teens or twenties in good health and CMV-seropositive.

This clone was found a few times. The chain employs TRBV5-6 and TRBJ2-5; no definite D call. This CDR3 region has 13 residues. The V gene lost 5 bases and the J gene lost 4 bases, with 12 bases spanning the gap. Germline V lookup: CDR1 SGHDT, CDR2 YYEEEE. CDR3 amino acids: CASRLTTGETQYF. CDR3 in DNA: TGTGCCAGCAGACTAACAACGGGAGAGACCCAGTACTTC. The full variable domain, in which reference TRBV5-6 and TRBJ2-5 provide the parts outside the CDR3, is DAGVTQSPTHLIKTRGQQVTLRCSPKSGHDTVSWYQQALGQGPQFIFQYYEEEERQRGNFPDRFSGHQFPNYSSELNVNALLLGDSALYLCASRLTTGETQYFGPGTRLLVL.

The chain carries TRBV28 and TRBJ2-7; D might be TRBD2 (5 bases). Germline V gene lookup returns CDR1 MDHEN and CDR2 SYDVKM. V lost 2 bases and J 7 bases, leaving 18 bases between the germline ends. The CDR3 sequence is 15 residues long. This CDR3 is CASSLSLGSRREQYF. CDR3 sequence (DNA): TGTGCCAGCAGTTTAAGTTTGGGATCCAGGAGGGAGCAGTACTTC. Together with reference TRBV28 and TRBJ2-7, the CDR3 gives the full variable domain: DVKVTQSSRYLVKRTGEKVFLECVQDMDHENMFWYRQDPGLGLRLIYFSYDVKMKEKGDIPEGYSVSREKKERFSLILESASTNQTSMYLCASSLSLGSRREQYFGPGTRLTVT.

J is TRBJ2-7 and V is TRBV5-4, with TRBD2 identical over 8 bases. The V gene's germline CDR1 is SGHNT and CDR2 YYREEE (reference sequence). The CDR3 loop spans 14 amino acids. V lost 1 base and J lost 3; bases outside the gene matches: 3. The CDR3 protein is CASSLSGGGYEQYF. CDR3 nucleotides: TGTGCCAGCAGCTTGAGCGGGGGAGGCTACGAGCAGTACTTC.

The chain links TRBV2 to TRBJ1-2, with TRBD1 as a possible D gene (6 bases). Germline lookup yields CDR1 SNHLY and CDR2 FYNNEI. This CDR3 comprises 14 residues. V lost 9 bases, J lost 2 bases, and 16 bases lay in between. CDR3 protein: CARRTPTGNYGYTF. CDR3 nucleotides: TGTGCCAGACGGACTCCGACAGGAAACTATGGCTACACCTTC.

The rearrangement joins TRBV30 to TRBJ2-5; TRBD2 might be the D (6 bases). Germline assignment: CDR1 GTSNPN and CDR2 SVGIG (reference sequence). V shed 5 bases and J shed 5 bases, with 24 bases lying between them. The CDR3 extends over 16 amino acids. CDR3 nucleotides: TGTGCCTGGTTGTCATTCCGGGACTCAAAGGGGGAGACCCAGTACTTC. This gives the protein CAWLSFRDSKGETQYF.

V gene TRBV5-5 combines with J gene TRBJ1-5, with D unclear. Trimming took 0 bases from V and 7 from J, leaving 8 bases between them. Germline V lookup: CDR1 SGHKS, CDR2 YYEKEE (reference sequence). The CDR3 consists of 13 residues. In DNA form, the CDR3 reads TGTGCCAGCAGCTTGGCTATAAACCAGCCCCAGCATTTT. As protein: CASSLAINQPQHF.

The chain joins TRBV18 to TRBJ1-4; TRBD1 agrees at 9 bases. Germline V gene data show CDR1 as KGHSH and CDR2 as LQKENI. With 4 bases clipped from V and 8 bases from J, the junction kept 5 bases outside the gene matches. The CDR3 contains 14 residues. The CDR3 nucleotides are TGTGCCAGCTCACTGGGACAGGGCCGAGAAAAACTGTTTTTT. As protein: CASSLGQGREKLFF. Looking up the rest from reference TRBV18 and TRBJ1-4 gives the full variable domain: NAGVMQNPRHLVRRRGQEARLRCSPMKGHSHVYWYRQLPEEGLKFMVYLQKENIIDESGMPKERFSAEFPKEGPSILRIQQVVRGDSAAYFCASSLGQGREKLFFGSGTQLSVL.

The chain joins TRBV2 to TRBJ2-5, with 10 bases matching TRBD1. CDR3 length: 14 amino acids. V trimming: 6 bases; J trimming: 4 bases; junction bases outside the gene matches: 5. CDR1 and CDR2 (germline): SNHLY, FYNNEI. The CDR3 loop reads CASSARTGGETQYF. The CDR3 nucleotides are TGTGCCAGCAGCGCTAGGACAGGGGGAGAGACCCAGTACTTC.

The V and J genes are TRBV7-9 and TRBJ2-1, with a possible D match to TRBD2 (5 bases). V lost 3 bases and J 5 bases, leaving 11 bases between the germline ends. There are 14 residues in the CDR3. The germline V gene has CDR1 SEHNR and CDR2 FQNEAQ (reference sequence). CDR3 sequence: CASSLRRTNNEQFF. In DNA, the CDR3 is TGTGCCAGCAGCTTGCGGAGGACGAACAATGAGCAGTTCTTC.

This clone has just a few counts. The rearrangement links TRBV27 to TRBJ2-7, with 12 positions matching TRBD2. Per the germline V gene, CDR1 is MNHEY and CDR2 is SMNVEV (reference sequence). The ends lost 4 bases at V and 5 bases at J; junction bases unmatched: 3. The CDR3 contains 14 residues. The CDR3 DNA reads TGTGCCAGCAGTTCTAGCGGGAGGGCCCACGAGCAGTACTTC. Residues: CASSSSGRAHEQYF.

The CDR3 nucleotides read TGTGCCAGTAGCAAAGGCTTAGTAGCAAGCTCCTACAATGAGCAGTTCTTC. Protein product: CASSKGLVASSYNEQFF. The chain carries TRBV19 and TRBJ2-1, with D uncertain. CDR1 and CDR2 from the germline V gene are LNHDA and SQIVND (reference sequence). The V end lost 6 bases, the J end lost 0 bases, and 18 bases lay between the germline ends. There are 17 residues in the CDR3.

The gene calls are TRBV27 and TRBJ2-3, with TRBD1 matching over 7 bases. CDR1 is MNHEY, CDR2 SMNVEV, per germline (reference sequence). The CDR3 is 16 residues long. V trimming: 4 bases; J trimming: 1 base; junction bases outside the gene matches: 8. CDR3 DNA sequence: TGTGCCAGCAGTTGGCTCCCGAGGGGGCGCACAGATACGCAGTATTTT. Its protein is CASSWLPRGRTDTQYF.

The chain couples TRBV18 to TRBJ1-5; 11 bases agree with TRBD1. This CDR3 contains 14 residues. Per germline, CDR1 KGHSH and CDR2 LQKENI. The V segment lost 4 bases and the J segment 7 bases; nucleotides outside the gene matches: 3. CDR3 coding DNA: TGTGCCAGCTCACTTGGGACAGGGGGACAGCCCCAGCATTTT. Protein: CASSLGTGGQPQHF.

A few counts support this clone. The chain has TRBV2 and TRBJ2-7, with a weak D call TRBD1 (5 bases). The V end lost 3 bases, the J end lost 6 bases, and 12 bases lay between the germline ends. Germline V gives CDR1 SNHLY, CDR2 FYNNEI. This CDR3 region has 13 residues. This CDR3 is CASSETASGEQYF. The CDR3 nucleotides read TGTGCCAGCAGTGAGACAGCATCGGGCGAGCAGTACTTC. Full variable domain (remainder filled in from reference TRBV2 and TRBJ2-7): EPEVTQTPSHQVTQMGQEVILRCVPISNHLYFYWYRQILGQKVEFLVSFYNNEISEKSEIFDDQFSVERPDGSNFTLKIRSTKLEDSAMYFCASSETASGEQYFGPGTRLTVT.

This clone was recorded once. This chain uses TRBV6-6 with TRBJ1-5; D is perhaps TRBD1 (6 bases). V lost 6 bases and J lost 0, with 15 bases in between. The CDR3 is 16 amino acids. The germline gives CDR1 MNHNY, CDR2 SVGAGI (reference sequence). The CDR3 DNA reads TGTGCCAGCAGCCTCGGACAGTCTAATAGCAATCAGCCCCAGCATTTT. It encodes CASSLGQSNSNQPQHF.

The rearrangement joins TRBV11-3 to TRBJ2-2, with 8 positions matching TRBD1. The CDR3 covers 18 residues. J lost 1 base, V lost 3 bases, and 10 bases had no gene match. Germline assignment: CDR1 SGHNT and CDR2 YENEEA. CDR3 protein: CASSFAFGRGQNTGELFF. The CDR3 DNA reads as TGTGCCAGCAGCTTCGCATTTGGCAGGGGGCAGAACACCGGGGAGCTGTTTTTT. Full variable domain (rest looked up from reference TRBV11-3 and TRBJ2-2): EAGVVQSPRYKIIEKKQPVAFWCNPISGHNTLYWYLQNLGQGPELLIRYENEEAVDDSQLPKDRFSAERLKGVDSTLKIQPAELGDSAVYLCASSFAFGRGQNTGELFFGEGSRLTVL.

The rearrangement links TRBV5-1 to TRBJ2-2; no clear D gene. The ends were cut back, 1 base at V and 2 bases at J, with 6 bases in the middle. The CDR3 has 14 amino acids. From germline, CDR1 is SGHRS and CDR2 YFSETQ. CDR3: CASSLIRNTGELFF. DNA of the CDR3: TGCGCCAGCAGCTTGATTAGAAACACCGGGGAGCTGTTTTTT.

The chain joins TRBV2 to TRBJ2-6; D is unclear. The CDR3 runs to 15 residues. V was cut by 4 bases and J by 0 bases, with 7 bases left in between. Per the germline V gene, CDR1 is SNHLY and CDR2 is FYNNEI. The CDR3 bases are TGTGCCAGCAGTGTTTCTAGCTCTGGGGCCAACGTCCTGACTTTC. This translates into CASSVSSSGANVLTF.

The CDR3 DNA follows: TGTGCCAGCAGCCCCAAATCGGGAGATACGCAGTATTTT. Protein sequence: CASSPKSGDTQYF. J is TRBJ2-3 and V is TRBV27; D ambiguous. V was pared by 6 bases and J by 5 bases, with 12 bases between. CDR1 and CDR2 (germline): MNHEY, SMNVEV (reference sequence). CDR3 length: 13 amino acids.

CDR3 region: CASSQTQGPYGYTF. Here the CDR3 DNA reads TGTGCCAGCAGCCAAACACAGGGGCCCTATGGCTACACCTTC. This chain uses TRBV14 with TRBJ1-2, with TRBD1 matching 7 bases. J was trimmed by 4 bases and V by 2 bases; bases with no gene match: 4. This CDR3 contains 14 residues. CDR1 is SGHDN and CDR2 is FVKESK in the germline V gene.